Listed below are T cell receptor beta chains from one sample, sequenced in a study of radiation and T cells in renal cell carcinoma. Assay used: immunoSEQ multiplex PCR; TCRdb lists only in-frame clones, some missing. The table has over 45,000 clones, 78% seen once. The starting material was blood, obtained from a patient whose treatment included radiotherapy and nephrectomy. All receptors derive from a man aged 60 to 69 with renal cell carcinoma. Both conserved end residues are part of each CDR3. D genes are given only for firm matches. Size values are once, few and many counts, or a class for expanded clones, and some rows have none.

V gene,clone size,CDR3 length,D gene,J gene,CDR3 DNA,CDR3 protein
TRBV7-2,once,16,NA,TRBJ2-6,TGTGCCAGCAGCTTGGTAGGGGGATCTGGGGCCAACGTCCTGACTTTC,CASSLVGGSGANVLTF
TRBV4-1,NA,14,NA,TRBJ1-1,TGCGCCAGCAGCCAAGAACAGATGAACACTGAAGCTTTCTTT,CASSQEQMNTEAFF
TRBV7-2,few,14,NA,TRBJ2-2,TGTGCCAGCAGCTTAGTTTCTTCGTCCGGGGAGCTGTTTTTT,CASSLVSSSGELFF
TRBV19,once,13,TRBD1,TRBJ2-7,TGTGCCTCCGGGACAGGGGCCTCCTACGAGCAGTACTTC,CASGTGASYEQYF
TRBV28,NA,14,NA,TRBJ1-1,TGTGCCAGCAGTTTATTAGCAAAAGGCGCTGAAGCTTTCTTT,CASSLLAKGAEAFF
TRBV5-1,NA,15,NA,TRBJ2-6,TGCGCCAGCAGCTTGGGTCCTCCTGGGGCCAACGTCCTGACTTTC,CASSLGPPGANVLTF
TRBV30,NA,16,TRBD2,TRBJ2-3,TGTGCCTGGAGTGTCGGGGCGGGGGGGCGTGTAGATACGCAGTATTTT,CAWSVGAGGRVDTQYF
TRBV10-2,few,14,NA,TRBJ1-2,TGCGCCAGCACACCCTCACAGGGCCAGGGGGGCTACACCTTC,CASTPSQGQGGYTF
TRBV10-1,NA,14,NA,TRBJ2-3,TGCGCCAGCAGTACCGACTTGAGCACAGATACGCAGTATTTT,CASSTDLSTDTQYF
TRBV30,NA,13,NA,TRBJ1-2,TGTGCCTGGGTGCCCGGGTGGGGCTATGGCTACACCTTC,CAWVPGWGYGYTF
TRBV5-1,few,19,TRBD1,TRBJ1-1,TGCGCCAGCAGCTTGGAGGGCAGGGGGCCACCTGGTATTCTCACTGAAGCTTTCTTT,CASSLEGRGPPGILTEAFF
TRBV7-9,NA,16,TRBD1,TRBJ2-2,TGTGCCAGCAGCCGAAGCAGGGGGCAGAACACCGGGGAGCTGTTTTTT,CASSRSRGQNTGELFF
TRBV5-4,once,14,TRBD2,TRBJ2-5,TGTGCCAGCAGCTTGACTAGCGGGGTTGAGACCCAGTACTTC,CASSLTSGVETQYF
TRBV6-5,NA,15,NA,TRBJ1-1,TGTGCCAGCAGTTACTATTCAGGACTGTCCACTGAAGCTTTCTTT,CASSYYSGLSTEAFF
TRBV7-2,NA,12,NA,TRBJ1-1,TGTGCCAGCAGTGCAAGGGTGACTGAAGCTTTCTTT,CASSARVTEAFF
TRBV30,NA,16,NA,TRBJ2-3,TGTGCCTGGAGTGTACAGGCTTGGGGTGGCACAGATACGCAGTATTTT,CAWSVQAWGGTDTQYF
TRBV7-2,few,15,NA,TRBJ1-1,TGTGCCAGCAGCTCGACCCGTGCCCGAGGCACTGAAGCTTTCTTT,CASSSTRARGTEAFF